The 18 T cell receptor beta chains given below trace back to one sample, sequenced in a study of shared clonotypes between healthy human individuals. Profiled with immunoSEQ multiplex PCR; TCRdb holds only in-frame clones, not every one. The sample lists 950,000 to 1,100,000 clones; around 76% were seen once. What was sequenced was memory CD4+ T cells sorted from blood. Subset described: CD45RA-negative fraction. The origin of the receptors is a man younger than 35 in good health.

CDR3 sequence: CASTLKGTGGETDTQYF. The CDR3 DNA sequence: TGTGCCAGCACCCTAAAGGGGACAGGGGGAGAGACAGATACGCAGTATTTT. V usage is TRBV21-1 and J usage is TRBJ2-3; TRBD1, the table's D call, was not compared with the DNA. TRBV21-1 is deemed a pseudogene. The CDR3 totals 17 residues.

The chain combines TRBV19 with TRBJ2-4, with D possibly being TRBD1 (5 bases). This CDR3 has 18 amino acids. V was clipped by 4 bases and J by 0 bases, with 19 bases between them. The germline V gene encodes CDR1 LNHDA and CDR2 SQIVND (reference sequence). CDR3 coding DNA: TGTGCCAGTAGTACTATGACAGACCCTGACATAGCCAAAAACATTCAGTACTTC. Protein product: CASSTMTDPDIAKNIQYF.

This chain connects TRBV9 to TRBJ2-3; D is ambiguous. CDR3 size: 14 residues. Trimming shortened V by 2 bases and J by 3 bases, and 10 bases separated the two germline ends. Germline-derived CDR1 and CDR2 are SGDLS and YYNGEE. CDR3 DNA: TGTGCCAGCAGCGTTCTCGCAATTACAGATACGCAGTATTTT. It codes for CASSVLAITDTQYF.

The chain uses TRBV7-2 and TRBJ1-5; D call uncertain. This CDR3 is 13 amino acids long. Germline loops: CDR1 SGHTA, CDR2 FQGNSA. Trimming stripped 2 bases from V and 6 bases from J, with 8 bases between. The CDR3 loop is CASSLNRAQPQHF. The CDR3, as DNA: TGTGCCAGCAGCTTAAATAGGGCTCAGCCCCAGCATTTT.

The chain combines TRBV2 with TRBJ1-3; D is ambiguous. The CDR3 is 12 residues long. In germline, CDR1 is SNHLY, CDR2 FYNNEI. Trimming left V 6 bases short and J 3 bases short, with 6 bases between. The DNA for the CDR3 is TGTGCCAGCAGCGACCGTGGAAACACCATATATTTT. It codes for CASSDRGNTIYF.

This chain uses TRBV10-1 with TRBJ2-4; 8 bases line up with TRBD2. The V gene's germline CDR1 is WNHNN and CDR2 SYGVQD (reference sequence). CDR3 length: 16 amino acids. The V gene end was trimmed by 0 bases and the J gene end by 7 bases; junction bases not matched to a gene: 8. The CDR3 DNA reads as TGCGCCAGCAGTGAGTCTGTCAGCGGGAGAGGGAACATTCAGTACTTC. Encoded protein: CASSESVSGRGNIQYF.

To note about this clone: The same CDR3 also results from other DNA sequences found in this sample. The chain uses TRBV19 and TRBJ2-1; D gene unclear. Trimming cost V 3 bases and J 3 bases, with 6 bases left between them. Germline CDR1 and CDR2: LNHDA and SQIVND (reference sequence). The CDR3 length is 13 residues. DNA for the CDR3: TGTGCCAGTAGTATTGGGGACTACAATGAGCAGTTCTTC. Amino acid sequence: CASSIGDYNEQFF.

The V call is TRBV13, the J call TRBJ1-2; tentative D call: TRBD1 (5 bases). The germline CDR1 and CDR2 sequences are PRHDT and FYEKMQ (reference sequence). Deletions cut 2 bases from V and 6 bases from J, with 7 bases between. The CDR3 is 12 residues long. The CDR3 region is CASSLRGDGYTF. For the CDR3, the DNA is TGTGCCAGCAGCTTACGAGGGGATGGCTACACCTTC.

The chain joins TRBV7-2 to TRBJ2-5, with 8 bases aligning to TRBD1. CDR1 and CDR2 from the germline V gene are SGHTA and FQGNSA. V shed 4 bases, J shed 5 bases, and the junction held 6 bases outside the gene matches. The length of the CDR3 is 14 residues. The CDR3 reads CASSSWTGRETQYF. CDR3 bases: TGTGCCAGCAGCTCGTGGACAGGGAGGGAGACCCAGTACTTC.

This chain uses TRBV5-6 with TRBJ2-3, with 7 bases matching TRBD2. Looked up from germline, CDR1 is SGHDT and CDR2 is YYEEEE. The CDR3 covers 14 residues. The J segment lost 3 bases and the V segment lost 4 bases, leaving 5 bases of the junction unmatched. The CDR3 coding sequence is TGTGCCAGCAGCGGCGGGCGGGAGACAGATACGCAGTATTTT. Amino acid sequence: CASSGGRETDTQYF.

The chain combines TRBV28 with TRBJ1-4; D remains unclear. Germline CDR1 and CDR2: MDHEN and SYDVKM. The V gene lost 1 base and the J gene lost 2 bases, with 5 bases spanning the gap. The CDR3 extends over 14 amino acids. The CDR3 DNA follows: TGTGCCAGCAGTTTATCATCTACTAATGAAAAACTGTTTTTT. Protein sequence: CASSLSSTNEKLFF. The full variable domain, rest sourced from reference TRBV28 and TRBJ1-4, is DVKVTQSSRYLVKRTGEKVFLECVQDMDHENMFWYRQDPGLGLRLIYFSYDVKMKEKGDIPEGYSVSREKKERFSLILESASTNQTSMYLCASSLSSTNEKLFFGSGTQLSVL.

The chain carries TRBV4-1 and TRBJ2-3; TRBD2 might be the D (6 bases). The V and J ends lost 4 bases and 4 bases respectively, with 12 bases between them. Looked up from germline, CDR1 is MGHRA and CDR2 is YSYEKL. The CDR3 loop spans 14 amino acids. The CDR3 is CASSLGRSSDTQYF. The CDR3 DNA sequence: TGCGCCAGCAGCCTGGGGAGGTCATCAGATACGCAGTATTTT.

V and J are TRBV15 and TRBJ2-1; the D gene is possibly TRBD2 (5 bases). Trimming shortened V by 1 base and J by 8 bases, and 12 bases separated the two germline ends. Germline V gene sequence: CDR1 LNHNV, CDR2 YYDKDF (reference sequence). The length of the CDR3 is 14 residues. The CDR3 protein is CATSRAERTHEQFF. The CDR3 DNA sequence: TGTGCCACCAGCAGAGCGGAGAGGACTCATGAGCAGTTCTTC.

A remark on this clone: Other DNA sequences within the sample encode an identical CDR3. The CDR3 sequence is CASSIRQAYEQYF. CDR3 nucleotides: TGTGCCAGTAGTATCCGACAGGCCTACGAGCAGTACTTC. The chain carries TRBV19 and TRBJ2-7, with a weak D call TRBD1 (6 bases). CDR1 and CDR2 (germline): LNHDA, SQIVND (reference sequence). The CDR3 consists of 13 residues. Trimming stripped 3 bases from V and 2 bases from J, with 8 bases between.

The V gene is TRBV10-3, the J gene TRBJ1-3, with D possibly matching TRBD1 (5 bases). The V gene's germline CDR1 is ENHRY and CDR2 SYGVKD. Trimming took 8 bases from V and 4 from J, leaving 6 bases between them. This CDR3 region has 11 residues. CDR3 bases: TGTGCCATCGGGGGAGGAAACACCATATATTTT. Its translation: CAIGGGNTIYF.

The chain recombines TRBV20-1 with TRBJ1-2; D gene ambiguous. The CDR3 runs to 11 residues. Germline CDR1 reads DFQATT; CDR2 reads SNEGSKA (reference sequence). Trimming stripped 6 bases from V and 7 bases from J, with 12 bases between. CDR3 protein: CSAVVAGGYTF. The CDR3 DNA reads as TGCAGTGCCGTTGTGGCGGGTGGCTACACCTTC.

The CDR3 reads CATSRVMGSGNTIYF. The CDR3 bases are TGTGCCACCAGCAGAGTTATGGGTTCTGGAAACACCATATATTTT. The chain uses TRBV15 and TRBJ1-3; D remains ambiguous. The CDR3 length is 15 residues. CDR1 is LNHNV, CDR2 YYDKDF, per germline (reference sequence). Trimming shortened V by 1 base and J by 1 base, and 8 bases separated the two germline ends.

The genes are TRBV5-6 and TRBJ1-4; no definite D call. Trimming removed 0 bases from V and 8 bases from J, with 14 bases in between. The CDR3 totals 15 residues. The germline CDR1 and CDR2 sequences are SGHDT and YYEEEE. CDR3 nucleotides: TGTGCCAGCAGCTTGGCAAAGGGTATCAGGGAAAAACTGTTTTTT. Protein sequence: CASSLAKGIREKLFF.